This TCR beta chain was sequenced in a study of cytomegalovirus exposure and HLA in healthy donors. Study-wide results and caveats: Listed as cytomegalovirus-associated were roughly 180 TCR beta chains. In vitro checks showed that three CMV-associated chains really do target CMV antigens.

For this clone: As yet, its antigen is unknown.

From the approximately 120-subject validation cohort, which was separate from the roughly 710-subject first cohort, the donors were drawn. Sequenced by immunoSEQ multiplex PCR; TCRdb stores in-frame clones only, minus some. The sample carries about 50,000 clones, around 93% recorded once. The length of the CDR3 is 16 residues. The J segment lost 3 bases and the V segment lost 0 bases, leaving 4 bases of the junction unmatched. Germline lookup yields CDR1 KGHSH and CDR2 LQKENI. The sequence was obtained from a woman in her late teens or twenties in good health and CMV-seropositive. The sequenced sample was PBMCs. The chain is built from TRBV18 and TRBJ2-5; TRBD2 aligns across 10 bases. The CDR3 loop reads CASSPPGLARKETQYF. In nucleotides, the CDR3 is TGTGCCAGCTCACCACCGGGACTAGCGCGGAAAGAGACCCAGTACTTC.